This T cell receptor beta chain originates from a study of blood T cell repertoires in COVID-19. Study overall: Samples of COVID-19 (acute and convalescent) were obtained from the United States, Italy and Spain. The analysed material was cDNA or gDNA that came from T cells, B-cell-depleted T cells, or PBMCs.

Germline assignment: CDR1 SGHVS and CDR2 FQNEAQ. The CDR3 contains 15 residues. The V segment lost 8 bases and the J segment 0 bases; nucleotides outside the gene matches: 7. Authors' data handling: Reference gene primers were amplified, and this amplification served to estimate nucleated cell counts. Measured with immunoSEQ multiplex PCR; TCRdb has only the in-frame clones, and not every one. V and J calls and clone size are given by that table; D and trimming were obtained from the DNA. The table records around 100,000 clones, roughly 90% of them present only once. This TCR came from a woman in her sixties with acute or convalescent COVID-19. Material for sequencing was peripheral blood. This chain uses TRBV7-8 with TRBJ2-3; 8 positions match TRBD2. The CDR3 is CASYRGRISTDTQYF. The CDR3 DNA reads as TGTGCCAGCTACCGCGGGAGGATCAGCACAGATACGCAGTATTTT.